The rows below give T cell receptor beta chains drawn from one sample of a study of identifying expanded T cells in peripheral blood. Here immunoSEQ multiplex PCR was the method, and the copy in TCRdb shows in-frame clones only, minus some. In the table there are about 85,000 clones, about 91% of which are singletons. The sequenced sample was blood. All receptors come from a person between 18 and 75 years old in good health. The CDR3 runs from the conserved cysteine through the conserved F or W. Fields, in order: D gene, V gene, clone size, J gene, CDR3 protein, CDR3 DNA. D genes are given only for firm matches. A clone size is listed for some rows: how often the clone was seen (once, few, many), or a class if it is expanded.

TRBD2	TRBV5-1	-	TRBJ2-2	CASSLNRAGRGTGELFF	TGCGCCAGCAGCTTGAACAGGGCCGGGAGGGGCACCGGGGAGCTGTTTTTT
-	TRBV6-5	-	TRBJ1-1	CASSSLSRGSAEAFF	TGTGCCAGCAGTTCACTTTCGAGGGGTAGCGCTGAAGCTTTCTTT
-	TRBV5-6	-	TRBJ2-5	CASSLFAGTRETQYF	TGTGCCAGCAGCTTGTTTGCGGGAACGAGGGAGACCCAGTACTTC
TRBD1	TRBV5-6	-	TRBJ1-6	CASSRDRDNSPLHF	TGTGCCAGCAGCCGGGACAGAGATAATTCACCCCTCCACTTT
TRBD2	TRBV10-3	-	TRBJ2-7	CAISVGTSGGYEQYF	TGTGCCATCAGTGTGGGGACTAGCGGTGGATACGAGCAGTACTTC
TRBD1	TRBV6-1	-	TRBJ1-5	CASSLGTDTDQPQHF	TGTGCCAGCAGCCTAGGGACAGATACCGATCAGCCCCAGCATTTT
-	TRBV19	-	TRBJ1-2	CASSIGTDYGYTF	TGTGCCAGTAGTATAGGGACGGACTATGGCTACACCTTC
-	TRBV12-5	-	TRBJ2-1	CASGLGASSYNEQFF	TGTGCTAGTGGTTTGGGAGCGAGCTCCTACAATGAGCAGTTCTTC
-	TRBV6-5	-	TRBJ1-1	CASKPPNTEAFF	TGTGCCAGCAAACCACCGAACACTGAAGCTTTCTTT
-	TRBV19	-	TRBJ2-1	CASSIVGQGDEQFF	TGTGCCAGTAGTATAGTGGGGCAGGGCGATGAGCAGTTCTTC
TRBD2	TRBV15	-	TRBJ2-7	CATSRDRTSGTRGQYF	TGTGCCACCAGCAGAGATCGGACTAGCGGGACTAGGGGGCAGTACTTC
-	TRBV27	-	TRBJ1-1	CASKIGQGGNTEAFF	TGTGCCAGTAAAATAGGGCAGGGAGGGAACACTGAAGCTTTCTTT
TRBD1	TRBV5-1	-	TRBJ2-2	CASSQTTGAATGELFF	TGCGCCAGCAGCCAAACGACAGGGGCCGCCACCGGGGAGCTGTTTTTT
TRBD1	TRBV5-1	-	TRBJ1-2	CASSQTDRGVHGYTF	TGCGCCAGCAGTCAAACCGACAGGGGCGTTCATGGCTACACCTTC
TRBD1	TRBV6-5	once	TRBJ2-7	CASSRTGGEQYF	TGTGCCAGCAGCCGTACAGGGGGCGAGCAGTACTTC
TRBD1	TRBV7-8	-	TRBJ1-3	CASSLARGTGVGSGNTIYF	TGTGCCAGCAGCTTAGCGCGAGGGACAGGGGTGGGATCTGGAAACACCATATATTTT
TRBD1	TRBV9	-	TRBJ2-7	CASSVSSGTVEQYF	TGTGCCAGCAGCGTATCCTCCGGGACAGTCGAGCAGTACTTC
-	TRBV18	-	TRBJ2-7	CASSPSTGTYEQYF	TGTGCCAGCTCACCATCAACGGGGACCTACGAGCAGTACTTC
-	TRBV7-2	-	TRBJ2-4	CVSSFGLAKNIQYF	TGTGTCAGCAGCTTCGGGCTAGCCAAAAACATTCAGTACTTC
-	TRBV7-9	-	TRBJ2-7	CASSSASDEQYF	TGTGCCAGCAGCTCCGCATCGGACGAGCAGTACTTC
-	TRBV7-3	-	TRBJ2-4	CASSPGLGNIQYF	TGTGCCAGCAGCCCGGGGCTCGGAAACATTCAGTACTTC
-	TRBV7-6	-	TRBJ1-5	CASSPTMGSNQPQHF	TGTGCCAGCAGCCCAACAATGGGGAGCAATCAGCCCCAGCATTTT
TRBD2	TRBV4-3	-	TRBJ2-3	CASSQDFGRGGHDTQYF	TGCGCCAGCAGCCAAGATTTCGGGCGGGGGGGCCACGATACGCAGTATTTT
-	TRBV7-9	-	TRBJ2-7	CASSWDTASDEQYF	TGTGCCAGCAGTTGGGACACCGCGTCCGACGAGCAGTACTTC
TRBD2	TRBV7-2	-	TRBJ2-7	CASSLAGLGINEQYF	TGTGCCAGCAGCTTAGCGGGACTAGGTATAAACGAGCAGTACTTC
TRBD1	TRBV7-3	-	TRBJ1-2	CASSSGQGEGYTF	TGTGCCAGCAGCTCCGGACAGGGAGAAGGCTACACCTTC
-	TRBV28	-	TRBJ1-3	CASSFIGTSGNTIYF	TGTGCCAGCAGTTTTATCGGGACCTCTGGAAACACCATATATTTT
-	TRBV7-2	-	TRBJ2-5	CASSLAVFGGETQYF	TGTGCCAGCAGCTTAGCCGTGTTCGGGGGAGAGACCCAGTACTTC
-	TRBV7-8	-	TRBJ1-6	CASSPAGSPLHF	TGTGCCAGCAGCCCCGCGGGTTCACCCCTCCACTTT
-	TRBV29-1	-	TRBJ2-7	CSVERSRGYEQYF	TGCAGCGTTGAGAGGTCTCGCGGCTACGAGCAGTACTTC
TRBD2	TRBV7-2	-	TRBJ2-7	CASSLRGGDSTYEQYF	TGTGCCAGCAGCTTACGGGGAGGGGATAGCACCTACGAGCAGTACTTC
-	TRBV9	-	TRBJ2-5	CASSVRSNQETQYF	TGTGCCAGCAGCGTACGGTCTAACCAAGAGACCCAGTACTTC
-	TRBV5-6	-	TRBJ2-5	CASRGTEKTQYF	TGTGCCAGCAGAGGGACGGAGAAGACCCAGTACTTC
-	TRBV5-4	-	TRBJ1-1	CASSLAGVGTEAFF	TGTGCCAGCAGCTTGGCCGGGGTAGGGACTGAAGCTTTCTTT
-	TRBV4-3	once	TRBJ2-1	CASSQQIQADYNEQFF	TGCGCCAGCAGCCAACAAATCCAGGCCGACTACAATGAGCAGTTCTTC
-	TRBV7-9	-	TRBJ2-2	CASSYHTGELFF	TGTGCCAGCAGCTATCACACCGGGGAGCTGTTTTTT
-	TRBV19	-	TRBJ2-1	CASSISPNEQFF	TGTGCCAGTAGTATCTCCCCCAATGAGCAGTTCTTC
TRBD1	TRBV18	-	TRBJ2-7	CASSPEGQPLPEQYF	TGTGCCAGCTCACCCGAGGGACAGCCCCTGCCGGAGCAGTACTTC
-	TRBV7-6	-	TRBJ2-7	CASSFNYEQYF	TGTGCCAGCAGCTTTAATTACGAGCAGTACTTC
TRBD2	TRBV2	-	TRBJ2-1	CASNPSAQREGRDNEQFF	TGTGCCAGCAACCCTTCCGCACAGCGGGAGGGCCGTGACAATGAGCAGTTCTTC
TRBD1	TRBV4-1	-	TRBJ2-7	CASSQAGQGLYEQYF	TGCGCCAGCAGCCAAGCGGGACAGGGTCTCTACGAGCAGTACTTC
TRBD2	TRBV11-2	-	TRBJ2-7	CASSWTSGSYSYEQYF	TGTGCCAGCAGCTGGACTAGCGGGAGTTATAGCTACGAGCAGTACTTC
-	TRBV19	-	TRBJ2-7	CASSISDAYEQYF	TGTGCCAGTAGTATATCAGACGCGTACGAGCAGTACTTC
TRBD1	TRBV18	-	TRBJ1-1	CASSPSRTGDEAFF	TGTGCCAGCTCACCATCGAGGACAGGGGATGAAGCTTTCTTT
TRBD1	TRBV5-6	-	TRBJ1-4	CASSSYGTGDEKLFF	TGTGCCAGCAGCTCATATGGGACAGGGGATGAAAAACTGTTTTTT
-	TRBV5-1	-	TRBJ1-5	CASSLEGVGQPQHF	TGCGCCAGCAGCTTAGAGGGGGTCGGGCAGCCCCAGCATTTT